Here is one T cell receptor (beta chain) with its context. Its matching antigen is unknown. One entry per CDR3 protein results from TCRdb running MiXCR on the RT-PCR reads. The sample lists around 320,000 distinct CDR3 sequences, 22% occurring once. Germline V lookup: CDR1 LNHNV, CDR2 YYDKDF (reference sequence). This CDR3 comprises 14 residues. The germline V and J ends were trimmed by 0 bases and 7 bases, with 9 bases remaining between them. The record originates from a study of response to subunit inactivated influenza vaccine. The study, taken as a whole, reports: Authors suggested each seasonal influenza vaccination recruits few new T cells.

The rearrangement uses TRBV15 and TRBJ1-4, with a weak D call TRBD1 (5 bases). The receptor's source is a man aged 50-75 years who received an inactivated influenza vaccine. Sequenced material: PBMCs from blood, taken 21 months after vaccination. The CDR3 DNA follows: TGTGCCACCAGCAGAGAGGGGGGGACTGAAAAACTGTTTTTT. Amino acid sequence: CATSREGGTEKLFF.